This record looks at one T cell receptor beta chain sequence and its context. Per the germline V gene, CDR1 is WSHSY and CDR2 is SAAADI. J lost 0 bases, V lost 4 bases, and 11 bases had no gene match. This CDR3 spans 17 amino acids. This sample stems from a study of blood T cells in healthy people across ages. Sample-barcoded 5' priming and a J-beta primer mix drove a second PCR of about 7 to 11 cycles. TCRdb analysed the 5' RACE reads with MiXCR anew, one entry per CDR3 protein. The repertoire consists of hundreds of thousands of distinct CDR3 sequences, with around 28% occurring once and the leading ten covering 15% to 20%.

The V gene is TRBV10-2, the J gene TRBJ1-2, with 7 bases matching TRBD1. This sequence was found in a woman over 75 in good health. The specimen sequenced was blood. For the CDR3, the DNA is TGCGCCAGCAGTGTTCGAGCAGGGGGTTCTTCTAACTATGGCTACACCTTC. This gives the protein CASSVRAGGSSNYGYTF.